This TCR beta chain was documented in a study of T and B cells in COVID-19 patients. For the study at large: Blood was sampled from COVID-19 patients who were either actively infected or recovered.

Trimming took off 3 bases at V and 3 bases at J, with 20 bases between the two ends. The CDR3 length is 17 residues. Germline V gives CDR1 MNHNS, CDR2 SASEGT. TRB rearrangements were amplified by multiplex PCR with BIOMED2 TRB-A/B primers. Via MiXCR, TCRdb re-called the multiplex PCR reads, giving one row per CDR3 protein. The sample holds thousands of distinct CDR3 sequences, under 35% seen once. TRB was amplified from about 260-540 ng of blood genomic DNA. This chain connects TRBV6-1 to TRBJ1-1, with D perhaps TRBD1 (6 bases). Sequenced material: blood. The receptor comes from a human donor with active COVID-19. In nucleotides, the CDR3 is TGTGCCAGCAGTGATTGGGCAGGGGTTTGGACGGACACTGAAGCTTTCTTT. Protein sequence: CASSDWAGVWTDTEAFF.